This T cell receptor (beta chain) was observed in a study of regulatory T cells in long-lasting Graves disease. Findings of the study overall: TRBV28, TRBJ1-2 and TRBJ2-5 were favored in persistent disease.

For TCR beta, libraries came from iRepertoire HTBI primers and Arm-PCR of CDR3 regions. Source study methods: The samples included around 60 TRBV and roughly 14 TRBJ segments. Each CDR3 protein gets one entry after TCRdb re-called the multiplex PCR reads with MiXCR. V and J calls and clone size were set by TCRdb, not the authors. The sample consists of 400,000 to 600,000 distinct CDR3 sequences, about 22% of them appearing once. This clonotype was detected many times. Antigen unknown. This sample's time point: persistent/refractory GD, antithyroid drugs over 5 years with positive TRAb. Scientists built the TCR library using RNA that was extracted from PBMCs. This CDR3 is built from 13 residues. V lost 5 bases to trimming and J lost 0 bases; unmatched junction nucleotides: 0. Germline CDR1 reads MNHEY; CDR2 reads SVGEGT.

The TCR comes from a female donor with Graves disease. The sequenced sample was peripheral blood mononuclear cells (PBMCs), obtained when the disease was refractory, from a patient treated with antithyroid drugs. This chain connects TRBV6-2 or TRBV6-3 to TRBJ1-2, with 7 positions matching TRBD1. The DNA for the CDR3 is TGTGCCAGCAGTGACAGGGCTAACTATGGCTACACCTTC. It encodes CASSDRANYGYTF.